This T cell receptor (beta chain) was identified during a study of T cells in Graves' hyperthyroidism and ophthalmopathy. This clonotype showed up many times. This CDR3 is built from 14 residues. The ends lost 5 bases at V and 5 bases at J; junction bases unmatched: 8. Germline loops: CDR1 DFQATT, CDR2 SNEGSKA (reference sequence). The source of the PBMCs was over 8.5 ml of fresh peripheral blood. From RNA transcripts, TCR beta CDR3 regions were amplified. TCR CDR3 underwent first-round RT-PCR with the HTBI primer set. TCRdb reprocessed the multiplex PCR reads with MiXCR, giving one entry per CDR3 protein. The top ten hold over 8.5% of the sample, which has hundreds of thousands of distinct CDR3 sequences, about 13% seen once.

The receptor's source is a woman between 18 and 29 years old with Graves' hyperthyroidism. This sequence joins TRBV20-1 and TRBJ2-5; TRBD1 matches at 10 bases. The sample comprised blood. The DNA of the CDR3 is TGCAGTGCTCCCCGCGGACAGGGGGACGAGACCCAGTACTTC. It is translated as CSAPRGQGDETQYF.